This T cell receptor (beta chain) came from a study of blood T cells in healthy people across ages (dated by TCRdb to 2015 to 2017). About the full investigation: In model experiments, template switching captured about one uniquely barcoded TCR beta cDNA molecule for every two T cells. Using deep sequencing normalized with unique cDNA molecular identifiers, the study measured how TCR beta repertoire diversity changes with age. The donors were split into four age groups: young (average roughly 15 years), middle-aged (39), aged (over 55) and long-lived (over 75). To avoid experimental bias, donors of different ages were randomly spread across the sequencing lanes. For two donors (one aged 18 to 30 and one aged 80 or older), the study analyzed two additional independent replicas of 1 million unique cDNA reads from the same blood draw.

Donors were approximately 42 systemically healthy Caucasian individuals from Russia aged roughly 6 to 100 years. Each donor gave ten milliliters of peripheral blood, collected into EDTA-treated Vacutainer tubes. Ficoll-Paque density-gradient centrifugation was used to isolate PBMCs, with at least 6.5 million obtained per sample. Total RNA, at least 6 micrograms per sample, was extracted from PBMCs with Trizol reagent. For every donor, an aliquot of PBMCs went through flow cytometry to measure the percentages of naive CD45RAhigh/CD27high T cells. A word on this clonotype: What antigen it recognizes has not been identified. Nothing much larger sits one base from this clone, and base qualities are not available.

Findings and caveats that apply to the study as a whole: Compared with the aged group, more naive CD4+ T cells, fewer expanded clones and increased TCR diversity were shown by the long-lived group, suggesting age selection. Total diversity estimates from one million sequenced T cells were considered lower bounds and underestimates. The percentage of naive T cells measured by flow cytometry correlated strongly with observed TCR beta diversity. Because the CMV infection status of the donors was unknown, age-related changes in expanded clonotypes may potentially have been confounded. Bulk unsorted PBMC profiling prevented conclusive comparison of naive and antigen-experienced compartments. As age increased, observed TCR beta diversity per million T cells dropped in a roughly linear way, and a significant reduction was already evident by age roughly 40.

Libraries were constructed by 5' RACE. Sequencing relied on an Illumina HiSeq 2500. A second PCR of roughly 7 to 11 cycles was performed with a sample-barcoded 5' primer and a J-beta primer mix. Each TCR beta cDNA molecule received a unique molecular identifier from a template-switch 5' adaptor carrying 12 random nucleotides. At least 3 million CDR3-containing paired-end reads were obtained from each sample. First-strand cDNA synthesis was performed from all RNA using the Mint cDNA synthesis kit, with priming by a TRBC-specific oligonucleotide. Following uracil-DNA glycosylase treatment, all cDNA underwent a first 18-cycle PCR with the universal primers M1SS and BC2_uni_R. The study's own analysis went as follows. For normalization, 1 million high-quality reads, each with a distinct molecular identifier, were randomly selected from each sample. Reads with shared molecular identifiers were discarded instead of being binned into consensus sequences. MiTCR, run with a Q25 quality threshold and the strictest error-elimination algorithm, handled CDR3 identification, clonotype clustering and error correction. Lower-bound total TCR beta diversity was estimated with a nonparametric unseen species model using Euler transformation. The public reads were run again by TCRdb, first through fastp at Q25 and then through MiXCR, and only productive beta chains were kept. Every entry covers one CDR3 protein and lists the most common genes and DNA from its rows. Here the V and J calls rest on TCRdb's processing, not on the authors' analysis. For this sample there are some 710,000 distinct CDR3 sequences; about half appear just once. In total, the top ten clones hold 15% to 20% of the sample.

CDR1 is given as MDHEN and CDR2 as SYDVKM, both from the germline V gene. The CDR3 numbers 12 residues from cysteine through phenylalanine. The kept DNA is CDR3 alone, 36 bases in frame from the first base. A distance of 11 bases separates the germline ends of V and J, which lose 10 bases and 4 bases respectively. This clonotype was obtained from a man at least 80 years old in good health. This chain joins TRBV28 to TRBJ2-1; no D segment can be confidently identified. Input material: blood. The DNA reads TGTGCCACACTACAGAGATACAATGAGCAGTTCTTC. Translated, this gives CATLQRYNEQFF.